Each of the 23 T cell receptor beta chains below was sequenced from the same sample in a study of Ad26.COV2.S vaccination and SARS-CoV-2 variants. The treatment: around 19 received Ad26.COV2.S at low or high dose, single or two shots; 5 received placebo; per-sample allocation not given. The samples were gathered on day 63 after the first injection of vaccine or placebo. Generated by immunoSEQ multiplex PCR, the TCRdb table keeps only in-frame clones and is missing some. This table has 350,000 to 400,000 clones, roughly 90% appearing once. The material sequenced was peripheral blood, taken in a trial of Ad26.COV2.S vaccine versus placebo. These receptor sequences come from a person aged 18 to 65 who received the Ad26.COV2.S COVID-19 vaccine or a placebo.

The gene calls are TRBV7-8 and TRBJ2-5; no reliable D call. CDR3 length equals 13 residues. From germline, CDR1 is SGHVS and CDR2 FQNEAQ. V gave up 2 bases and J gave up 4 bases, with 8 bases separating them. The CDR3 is CASSLTSRETQYF. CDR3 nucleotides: TGTGCCAGCAGCTTAACCTCCCGAGAGACCCAGTACTTC.

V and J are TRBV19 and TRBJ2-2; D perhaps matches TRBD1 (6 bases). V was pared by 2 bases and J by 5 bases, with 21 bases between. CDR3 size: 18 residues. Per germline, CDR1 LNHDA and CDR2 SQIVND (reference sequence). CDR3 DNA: TGTGCCAGTAGTATACCGAACCACAGGGTTATCGGTACCGGGGAGCTGTTTTTT. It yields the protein CASSIPNHRVIGTGELFF.

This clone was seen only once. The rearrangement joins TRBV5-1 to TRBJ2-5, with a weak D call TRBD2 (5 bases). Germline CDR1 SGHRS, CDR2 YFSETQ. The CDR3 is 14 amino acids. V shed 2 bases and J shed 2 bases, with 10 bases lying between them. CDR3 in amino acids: CASSFERSQETQYF. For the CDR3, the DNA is TGCGCCAGCAGCTTTGAGCGGAGTCAAGAGACCCAGTACTTC.

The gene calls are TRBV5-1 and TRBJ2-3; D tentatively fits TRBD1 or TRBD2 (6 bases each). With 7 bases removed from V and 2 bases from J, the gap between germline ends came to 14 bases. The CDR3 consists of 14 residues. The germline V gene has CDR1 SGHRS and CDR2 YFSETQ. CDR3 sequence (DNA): TGCGCCAGCTGTCGGCGGGACAACACAGATACGCAGTATTTT. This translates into CASCRRDNTDTQYF.

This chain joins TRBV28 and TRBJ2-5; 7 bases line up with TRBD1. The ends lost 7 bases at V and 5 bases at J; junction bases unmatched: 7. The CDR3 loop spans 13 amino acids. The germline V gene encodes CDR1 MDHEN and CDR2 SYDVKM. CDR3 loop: CASKQGYGETQYF. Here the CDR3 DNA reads TGTGCCAGCAAACAGGGGTACGGGGAGACCCAGTACTTC.

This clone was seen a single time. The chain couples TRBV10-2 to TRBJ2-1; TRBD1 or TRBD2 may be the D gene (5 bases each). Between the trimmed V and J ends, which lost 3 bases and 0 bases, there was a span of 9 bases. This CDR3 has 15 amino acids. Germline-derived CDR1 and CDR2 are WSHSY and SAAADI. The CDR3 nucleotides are TGCGCCAGCAGTGATTGGGGGAGCTCCTACAATGAGCAGTTCTTC. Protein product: CASSDWGSSYNEQFF.

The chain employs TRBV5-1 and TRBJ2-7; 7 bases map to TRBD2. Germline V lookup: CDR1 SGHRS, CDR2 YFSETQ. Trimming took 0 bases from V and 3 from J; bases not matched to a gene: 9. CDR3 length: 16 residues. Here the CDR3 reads CASSLDSAGRVYEQYF. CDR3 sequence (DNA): TGCGCCAGCAGCTTGGATTCGGCGGGGAGGGTCTACGAGCAGTACTTC. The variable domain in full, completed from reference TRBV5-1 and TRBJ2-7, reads KAGVTQTPRYLIKTRGQQVTLSCSPISGHRSVSWYQQTPGQGLQFLFEYFSETQRNKGNFPGRFSGRQFSNSRSEMNVSTLELGDSALYLCASSLDSAGRVYEQYFGPGTRLTVT.

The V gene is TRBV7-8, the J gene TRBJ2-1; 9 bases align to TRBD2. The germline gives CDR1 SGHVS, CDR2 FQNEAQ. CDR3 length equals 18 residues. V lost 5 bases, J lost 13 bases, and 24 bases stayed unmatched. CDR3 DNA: TGTGCCAGCAGCACACATACCTCTAGCGGGGCCCATTTCGTATCTCAGTTCTTC. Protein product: CASSTHTSSGAHFVSQFF.

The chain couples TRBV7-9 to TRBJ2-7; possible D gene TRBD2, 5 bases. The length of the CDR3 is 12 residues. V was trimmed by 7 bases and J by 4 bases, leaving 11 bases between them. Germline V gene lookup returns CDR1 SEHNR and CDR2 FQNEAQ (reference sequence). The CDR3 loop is CASNTAGYEQYF. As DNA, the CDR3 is TGTGCCAGCAATACGGCGGGTTACGAGCAGTACTTC. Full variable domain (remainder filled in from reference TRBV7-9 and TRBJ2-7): DTGVSQNPRHKITKRGQNVTFRCDPISEHNRLYWYRQTLGQGPEFLTYFQNEAQLEKSRLLSDRFSAERPKGSFSTLEIQRTEQGDSAMYLCASNTAGYEQYFGPGTRLTVT.

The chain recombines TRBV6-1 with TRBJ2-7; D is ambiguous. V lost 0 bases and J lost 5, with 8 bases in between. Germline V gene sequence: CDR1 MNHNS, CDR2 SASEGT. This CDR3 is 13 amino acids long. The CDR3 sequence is CASSEAASNEQYF. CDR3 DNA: TGTGCCAGCAGTGAAGCTGCTAGTAACGAGCAGTACTTC.

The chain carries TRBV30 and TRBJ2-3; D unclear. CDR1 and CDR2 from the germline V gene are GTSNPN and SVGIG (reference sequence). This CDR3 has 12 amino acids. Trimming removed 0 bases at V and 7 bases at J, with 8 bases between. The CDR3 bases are TGTGCCTGGAGTGTACTGCAGAATACGCAGTATTTT. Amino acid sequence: CAWSVLQNTQYF.

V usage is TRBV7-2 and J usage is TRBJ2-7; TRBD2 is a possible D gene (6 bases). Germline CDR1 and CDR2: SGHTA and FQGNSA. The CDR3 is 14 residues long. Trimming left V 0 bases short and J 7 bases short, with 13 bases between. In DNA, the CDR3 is TGTGCCAGCAGCTTAGCCCTTGATGGGGGGGAGCAGTACTTC. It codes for CASSLALDGGEQYF.

In DNA form, the CDR3 reads TGTGCCAGCAGGTCTTGGGACGGTTCGCCCACCTTC. It specifies CASRSWDGSPTF. V gene TRBV6-5 combines with J gene TRBJ1-2; weak D call: TRBD1 (5 bases). The CDR3 contains 12 residues. V lost 6 bases and J lost 13, with 18 bases in between. Germline CDR1 and CDR2: MNHEY and SVGAGI.

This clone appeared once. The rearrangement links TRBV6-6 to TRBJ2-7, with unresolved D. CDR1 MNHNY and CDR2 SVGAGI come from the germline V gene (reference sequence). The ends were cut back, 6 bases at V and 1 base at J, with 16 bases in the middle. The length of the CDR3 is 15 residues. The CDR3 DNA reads TGTGCCAGCAGGAACTTACGGGCGGCTTCCTACGAGCAGTACTTC. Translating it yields CASRNLRAASYEQYF.

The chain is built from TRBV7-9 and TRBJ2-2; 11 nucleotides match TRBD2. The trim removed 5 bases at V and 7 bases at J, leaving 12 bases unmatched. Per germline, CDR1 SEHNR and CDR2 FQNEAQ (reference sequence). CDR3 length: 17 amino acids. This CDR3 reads CASSPPSTSGRNGELFF. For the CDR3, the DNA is TGTGCCAGCAGCCCGCCAAGTACTAGCGGGAGAAACGGGGAGCTGTTTTTT.

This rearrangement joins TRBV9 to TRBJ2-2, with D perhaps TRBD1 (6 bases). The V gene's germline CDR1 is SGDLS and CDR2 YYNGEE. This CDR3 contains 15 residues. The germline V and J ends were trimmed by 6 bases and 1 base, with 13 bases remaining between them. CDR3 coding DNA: TGTGCCAGCAACACCATGGGACAGAACACCGGGGAGCTGTTTTTT. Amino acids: CASNTMGQNTGELFF.

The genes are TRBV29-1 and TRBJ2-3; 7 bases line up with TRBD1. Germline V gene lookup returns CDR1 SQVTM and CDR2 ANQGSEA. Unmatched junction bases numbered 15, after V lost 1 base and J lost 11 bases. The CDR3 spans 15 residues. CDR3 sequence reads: CSVEGRGGKLLGQYF. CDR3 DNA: TGCAGCGTTGAAGGGAGAGGGGGCAAACTCCTTGGGCAGTATTTT.

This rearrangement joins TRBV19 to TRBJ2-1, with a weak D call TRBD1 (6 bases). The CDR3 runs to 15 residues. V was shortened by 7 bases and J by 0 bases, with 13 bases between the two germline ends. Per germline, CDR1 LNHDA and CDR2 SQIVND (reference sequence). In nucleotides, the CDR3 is TGTGCCAGTACCTCCGACAGGAGCTCCTACAATGAGCAGTTCTTC. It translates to CASTSDRSSYNEQFF.

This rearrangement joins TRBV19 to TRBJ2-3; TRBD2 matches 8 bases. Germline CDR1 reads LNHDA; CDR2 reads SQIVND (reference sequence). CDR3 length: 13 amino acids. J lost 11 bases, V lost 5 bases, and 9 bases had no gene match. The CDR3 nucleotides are TGTGCCAGTAGTCAGGCGGGAGGTGTTAGGCAGTATTTT. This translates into CASSQAGGVRQYF.

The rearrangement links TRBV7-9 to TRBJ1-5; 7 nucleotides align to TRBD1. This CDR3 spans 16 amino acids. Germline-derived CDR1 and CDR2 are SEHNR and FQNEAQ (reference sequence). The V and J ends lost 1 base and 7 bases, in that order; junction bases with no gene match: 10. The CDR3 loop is CASSLGSDRAGQPQHF. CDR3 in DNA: TGTGCCAGCAGCTTAGGCAGCGACAGGGCTGGACAGCCCCAGCATTTT.

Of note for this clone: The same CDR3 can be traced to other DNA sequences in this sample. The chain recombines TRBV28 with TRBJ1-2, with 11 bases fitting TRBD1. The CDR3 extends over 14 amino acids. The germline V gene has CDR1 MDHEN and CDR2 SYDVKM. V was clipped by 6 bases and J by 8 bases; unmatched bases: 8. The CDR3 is CASSLGQGAGGYTF. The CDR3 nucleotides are TGTGCCAGCAGCTTAGGACAGGGGGCCGGGGGCTACACCTTC.

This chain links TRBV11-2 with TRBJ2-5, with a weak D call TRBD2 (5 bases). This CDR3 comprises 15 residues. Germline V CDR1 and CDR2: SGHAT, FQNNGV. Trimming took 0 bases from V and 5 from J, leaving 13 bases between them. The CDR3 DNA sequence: TGTGCCAGCAGCTTAGAGTTGTCGGGGTGGGAGACCCAGTACTTC. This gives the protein CASSLELSGWETQYF.

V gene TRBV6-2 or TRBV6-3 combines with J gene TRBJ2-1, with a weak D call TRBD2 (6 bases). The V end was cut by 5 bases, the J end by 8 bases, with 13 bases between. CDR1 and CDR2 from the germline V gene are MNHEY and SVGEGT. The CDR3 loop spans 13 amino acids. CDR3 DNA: TGTGCCAGCAGTCGGACTAAGCTGTATGAGCAGTTCTTC. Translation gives CASSRTKLYEQFF.